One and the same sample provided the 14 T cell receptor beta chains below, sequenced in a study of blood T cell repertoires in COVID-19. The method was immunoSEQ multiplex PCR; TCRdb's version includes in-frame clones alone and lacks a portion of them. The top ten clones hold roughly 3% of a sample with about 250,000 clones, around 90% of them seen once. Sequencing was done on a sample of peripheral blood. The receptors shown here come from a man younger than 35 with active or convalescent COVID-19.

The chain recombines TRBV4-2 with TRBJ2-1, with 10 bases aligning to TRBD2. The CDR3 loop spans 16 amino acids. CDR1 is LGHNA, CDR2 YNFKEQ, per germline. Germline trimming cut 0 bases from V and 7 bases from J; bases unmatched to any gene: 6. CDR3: CASSQDWLAGDNEQFF. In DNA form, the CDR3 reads TGTGCCAGCAGCCAAGATTGGCTAGCGGGAGATAATGAGCAGTTCTTC.

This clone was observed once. In nucleotides, the CDR3 is TGTGCCAGCAGTTTCACGGGGAGGTACACTGAAGCTTTCTTT. This translates into CASSFTGRYTEAFF. The rearrangement joins TRBV28 to TRBJ1-1; the D is unclear. The V gene lost 3 bases and the J gene lost 3 bases, with 11 bases spanning the gap. The CDR3 runs to 14 residues. From germline, CDR1 is MDHEN and CDR2 SYDVKM.

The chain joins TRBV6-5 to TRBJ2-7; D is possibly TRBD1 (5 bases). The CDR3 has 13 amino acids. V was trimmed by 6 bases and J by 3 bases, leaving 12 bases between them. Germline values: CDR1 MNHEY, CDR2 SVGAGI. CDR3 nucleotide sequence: TGTGCCAGCAGATTAGACAGAGACTACGAGCAGTACTTC. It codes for CASRLDRDYEQYF.

CDR3 sequence reads: CASSKPTGGKTEAFF. The CDR3 DNA reads TGTGCCAGCAGCAAGCCAACAGGGGGCAAGACTGAAGCTTTCTTT. J is TRBJ1-1 and V is TRBV11-3; the match to TRBD1 covers 9 bases. CDR1 is SGHNT, CDR2 YENEEA, per germline. The CDR3 runs to 15 residues. J lost 5 bases, V lost 5 bases, and 9 bases had no gene match.

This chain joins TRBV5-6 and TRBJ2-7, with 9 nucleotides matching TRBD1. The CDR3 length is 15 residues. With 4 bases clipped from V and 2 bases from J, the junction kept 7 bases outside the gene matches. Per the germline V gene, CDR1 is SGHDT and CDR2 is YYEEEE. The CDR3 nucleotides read TGTGCCAGCAGCCTCGGACAGGGGAAGACCTACGAGCAGTACTTC. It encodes CASSLGQGKTYEQYF.

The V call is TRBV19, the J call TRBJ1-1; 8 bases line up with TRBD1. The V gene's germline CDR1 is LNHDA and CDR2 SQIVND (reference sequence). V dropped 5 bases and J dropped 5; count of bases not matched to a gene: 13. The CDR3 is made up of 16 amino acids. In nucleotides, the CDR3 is TGTGCCAGTAGTCCGAGAAATGGACAGGGAAAAACTGAAGCTTTCTTT. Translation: CASSPRNGQGKTEAFF. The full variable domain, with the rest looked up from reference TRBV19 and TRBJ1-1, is DGGITQSPKYLFRKEGQNVTLSCEQNLNHDAMYWYRQDPGQGLRLIYYSQIVNDFQKGDIAEGYSVSREKKESFPLTVTSAQKNPTAFYLCASSPRNGQGKTEAFFGQGTRLTVV.

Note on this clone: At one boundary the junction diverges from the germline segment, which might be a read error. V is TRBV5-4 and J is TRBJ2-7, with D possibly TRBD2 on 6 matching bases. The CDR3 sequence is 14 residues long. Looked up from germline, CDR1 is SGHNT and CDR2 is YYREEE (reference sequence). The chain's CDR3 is CASSLELAVYEQYF. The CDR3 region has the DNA TGTGCCAGCAGTTTGGAATTAGCGGTTTACGAGCAGTACTTC.

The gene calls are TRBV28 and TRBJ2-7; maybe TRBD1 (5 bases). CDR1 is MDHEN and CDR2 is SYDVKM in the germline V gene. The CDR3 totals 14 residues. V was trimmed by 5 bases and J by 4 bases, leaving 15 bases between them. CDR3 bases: TGTGCCAGCAGTCCTACGACAGCTGAATACGAGCAGTACTTC. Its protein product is CASSPTTAEYEQYF.

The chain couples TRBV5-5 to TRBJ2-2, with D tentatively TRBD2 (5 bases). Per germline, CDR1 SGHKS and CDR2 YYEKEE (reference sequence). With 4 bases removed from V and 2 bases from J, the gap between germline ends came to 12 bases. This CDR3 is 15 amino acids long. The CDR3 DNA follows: TGTGCCAGCAGCCCACACGGGGTCAACACCGGGGAGCTGTTTTTT. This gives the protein CASSPHGVNTGELFF.

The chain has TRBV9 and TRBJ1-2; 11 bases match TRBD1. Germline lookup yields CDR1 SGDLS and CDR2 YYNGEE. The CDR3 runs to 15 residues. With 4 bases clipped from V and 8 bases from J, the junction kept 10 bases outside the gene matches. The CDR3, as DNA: TGTGCCAGCAGCCCTTGGGACAGGGGGAGCTACGGCTACACCTTC. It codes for CASSPWDRGSYGYTF.

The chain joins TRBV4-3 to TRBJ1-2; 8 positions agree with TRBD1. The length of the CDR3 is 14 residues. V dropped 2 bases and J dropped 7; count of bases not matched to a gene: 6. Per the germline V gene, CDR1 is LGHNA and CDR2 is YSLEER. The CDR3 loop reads CASSQKDREAGYTF. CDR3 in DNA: TGCGCCAGCAGCCAAAAGGACAGGGAAGCTGGCTACACCTTC.

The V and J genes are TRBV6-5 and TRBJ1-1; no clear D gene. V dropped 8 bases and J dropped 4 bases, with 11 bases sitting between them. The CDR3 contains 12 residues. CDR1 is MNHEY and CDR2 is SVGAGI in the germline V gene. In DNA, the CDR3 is TGTGCCAGCGATCTACGGGGCACTGAAGCTTTCTTT. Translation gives CASDLRGTEAFF.

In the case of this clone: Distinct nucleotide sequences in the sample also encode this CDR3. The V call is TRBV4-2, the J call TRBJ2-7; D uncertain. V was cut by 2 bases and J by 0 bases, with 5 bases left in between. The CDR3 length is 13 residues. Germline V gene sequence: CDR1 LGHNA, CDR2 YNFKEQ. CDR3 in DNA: TGTGCCAGCAGCCAAACGGGCTCCTACGAGCAGTACTTC. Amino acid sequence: CASSQTGSYEQYF.

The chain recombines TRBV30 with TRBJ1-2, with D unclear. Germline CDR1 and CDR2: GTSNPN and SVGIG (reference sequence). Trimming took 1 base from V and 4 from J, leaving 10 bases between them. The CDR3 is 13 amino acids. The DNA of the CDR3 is TGTGCCTGGAGTGCGGGTTCAGTCTATGGCTACACCTTC. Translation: CAWSAGSVYGYTF.